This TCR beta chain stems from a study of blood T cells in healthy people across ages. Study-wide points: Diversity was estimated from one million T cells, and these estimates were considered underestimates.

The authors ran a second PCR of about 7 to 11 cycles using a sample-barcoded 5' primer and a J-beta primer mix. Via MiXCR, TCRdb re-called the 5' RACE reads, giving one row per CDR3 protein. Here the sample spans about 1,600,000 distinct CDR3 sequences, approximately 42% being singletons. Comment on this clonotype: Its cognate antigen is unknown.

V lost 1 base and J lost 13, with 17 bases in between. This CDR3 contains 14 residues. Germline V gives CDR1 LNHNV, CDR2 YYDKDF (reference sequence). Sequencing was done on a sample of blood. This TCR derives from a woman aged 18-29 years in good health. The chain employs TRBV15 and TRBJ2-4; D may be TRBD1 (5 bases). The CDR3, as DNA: TGTGCCACCAGCAGAGTCTTTAAGGACAATGAGCAGTACTTC. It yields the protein CATSRVFKDNEQYF.